The clone carrying this TCR beta chain came up many times. The antigen is not known. CDR1 and CDR2 (germline): MDHEN, SYDVKM. The CDR3 covers 15 residues. V was trimmed by 9 bases and J by 3 bases, leaving 18 bases between them. Amplification of TCR beta CDR3 regions used RNA as the template. The HTBI primer set served for first-round RT-PCR of the TCR CDR3. TCRdb independently ran MiXCR on the multiplex PCR reads; one entry per CDR3 protein. There are about 620,000 distinct CDR3 sequences in the sample; about a sixth occur only once, and 3.8% lies in the top ten. Diagnosis rested on symptoms, serum thyroxine and TRAb, thyroid ultrasound, and orbital computed tomography. This sample was taken from a study of T cells in Graves' hyperthyroidism and ophthalmopathy. General study points: The model made its ophthalmopathy prediction, and onset followed a median about 6.8 months later.

The receptor was derived from a woman in her 30s with Graves' hyperthyroidism. What was sequenced was blood. The chain links TRBV28 to TRBJ2-1, with TRBD1 as a possible D gene (6 bases). The CDR3 sequence is CASSIRQGYYNEQFF. The CDR3 nucleotides read TGTGCCAGTAGCATCAGGCAGGGGTACTACAATGAGCAGTTCTTC.